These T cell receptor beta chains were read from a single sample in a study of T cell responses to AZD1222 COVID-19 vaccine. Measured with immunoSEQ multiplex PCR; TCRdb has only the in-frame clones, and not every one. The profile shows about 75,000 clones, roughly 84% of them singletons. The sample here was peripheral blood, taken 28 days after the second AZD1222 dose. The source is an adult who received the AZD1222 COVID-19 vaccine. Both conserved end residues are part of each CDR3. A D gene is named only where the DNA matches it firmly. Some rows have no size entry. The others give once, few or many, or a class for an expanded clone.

CASSLPTGSLHYGYTF	TGCGCCAGCAGCTTGCCGACGGGCTCTCTTCACTATGGCTACACCTTC	NA	TRBV4-1	NA	TRBJ1-2
CASSGTGVEGYTF	TGTGCCAGCAGTGGGACAGGGGTGGAGGGCTACACCTTC	NA	TRBV27	TRBD1	TRBJ1-2
CASSPRSGELFF	TGCGCCAGCAGCCCTCGGAGCGGGGAGCTGTTTTTT	NA	TRBV4-3	NA	TRBJ2-2
CASSYDGNNSPLHF	TGTGCCAGCAGTTATGATGGAAATAATTCACCCCTCCACTTT	NA	TRBV6-5	NA	TRBJ1-6
CASSLATSSTF	TGTGCCAGCAGCTTGGCGACATCCTCCACCTTC	NA	TRBV7-9	NA	TRBJ1-2
CASSLVLGGLNEQFF	TGTGCCAGCAGCTTGGTTTTGGGGGGGCTCAATGAGCAGTTCTTC	NA	TRBV5-5	NA	TRBJ2-1
CASSPGQGNSPLHF	TGCGCCAGCAGCCCTGGACAGGGTAATTCACCCCTCCACTTT	NA	TRBV5-1	TRBD1	TRBJ1-6
CASSTLRGAENTEAFF	TGTGCCAGTAGTACCTTGAGAGGTGCAGAGAACACTGAAGCTTTCTTT	NA	TRBV19	NA	TRBJ1-1
CASMGLGSVKYGYTF	TGTGCCAGCATGGGGCTCGGGAGTGTAAAGTATGGCTACACCTTC	NA	TRBV6-5	NA	TRBJ1-2
CASSPWVASQETQYF	TGTGCCAGCAGCCCTTGGGTGGCGTCCCAAGAGACCCAGTACTTC	NA	TRBV5-4	NA	TRBJ2-5
CASSLTGGWGYTF	TGTGCCAGCAGCCTGACAGGGGGCTGGGGCTACACCTTC	NA	TRBV11-2	TRBD1	TRBJ1-2
CASSFGRSYNSPLHF	TGTGCCAGCAGCTTTGGACGGAGCTATAATTCACCCCTCCACTTT	NA	TRBV7-9	NA	TRBJ1-6
CASSKDLDNYQPQHF	TGTGCCAGTAGTAAGGACCTTGACAACTATCAGCCCCAGCATTTT	NA	TRBV19	NA	TRBJ1-5
CAWSPGDHGYTF	TGTGCCTGGAGTCCAGGGGATCATGGCTACACCTTC	NA	TRBV30	NA	TRBJ1-2
CASSSDRGYGYTF	TGTGCCAGTAGTTCGGACAGGGGCTATGGCTACACCTTC	NA	TRBV19	TRBD1	TRBJ1-2
CASSPRQGPYEQYF	TGTGCCAGCAGCCCGCGACAGGGACCCTACGAGCAGTACTTC	NA	TRBV7-2	TRBD1	TRBJ2-7
CASSLNGRNTEAFF	TGTGCCAGCAGCCTCAACGGCCGGAACACTGAAGCTTTCTTT	NA	TRBV3-1/TRBV3-2	NA	TRBJ1-1
CASSQDRGAWDTEAFF	TGTGCCAGCAGCCAAGACAGGGGGGCTTGGGACACTGAAGCTTTCTTT	NA	TRBV4-2	TRBD1	TRBJ1-1
CASRLEGIYSSPLHF	TGTGCCAGCAGATTGGAGGGGATTTATTCTTCACCCCTCCACTTT	NA	TRBV7-6	NA	TRBJ1-6
CASSLWAGTRNTDTQYF	TGTGCCAGCAGTTTATGGGCCGGGACTAGGAACACAGATACGCAGTATTTT	few	TRBV27	TRBD2	TRBJ2-3
CASSLGWANYGYTF	TGTGCCAGCAGCTTAGGTTGGGCTAACTATGGCTACACCTTC	once	TRBV11-2	NA	TRBJ1-2
CASSPGTGENAPLHF	TGTGCCAGCAGCCCCGGGACAGGCGAAAACGCACCCCTCCACTTT	NA	TRBV7-9	TRBD1	TRBJ1-6
CAISLTGGNTEAFF	TGTGCCATCAGCCTGACAGGGGGGAACACTGAAGCTTTCTTT	NA	TRBV10-3	TRBD1	TRBJ1-1
CAISEPGTAGNTIYF	TGTGCCATCAGTGAGCCTGGGACCGCTGGAAACACCATATATTTT	once	TRBV10-3	NA	TRBJ1-3
CATSDGAYEQYF	TGTGCCACGTCGGACGGCGCCTACGAGCAGTACTTC	NA	TRBV24-1	NA	TRBJ2-7
CASSVGYSNQPQHF	TGTGCCAGCAGTGTGGGGTATAGCAATCAGCCCCAGCATTTT	NA	TRBV2	NA	TRBJ1-5
CASSDSGQNTGELFF	TGTGCCAGCAGTGACTCGGGACAGAACACCGGGGAGCTGTTTTTT	NA	TRBV6-4	NA	TRBJ2-2
CASKKSGANVLTF	TGTGCCAGCAAGAAGTCTGGGGCCAACGTCCTGACTTTC	NA	TRBV6-5	NA	TRBJ2-6
CASSDRSTYGYTF	TGTGCCAGCAGTGATAGGTCTACCTATGGCTACACCTTC	NA	TRBV6-1	NA	TRBJ1-2
CASSQRTDTQYF	TGTGCCAGCAGCCAGCGCACAGATACGCAGTATTTT	NA	TRBV11-1	NA	TRBJ2-3
CSVSGTASIEQYF	TGCAGCGTTTCGGGGACAGCGTCCATCGAGCAGTACTTC	NA	TRBV29-1	TRBD1	TRBJ2-7
CASNRNPPGGLADTQYF	TGTGCCAGCAATCGTAACCCGCCAGGGGGGTTAGCAGATACGCAGTATTTT	NA	TRBV2	NA	TRBJ2-3
CAIRGSGAQETQYF	TGTGCCATCAGGGGTAGCGGAGCACAAGAGACCCAGTACTTC	NA	TRBV10-3	NA	TRBJ2-5
CASSSDRDTEAFF	TGTGCCAGTAGTAGTGACAGGGACACTGAAGCTTTCTTT	NA	TRBV19	TRBD1	TRBJ1-1
CASSFGGRGGYTF	TGTGCCAGCAGCTTTGGGGGGCGAGGTGGCTACACCTTC	NA	TRBV7-2	NA	TRBJ1-2
CASSQRATENIQYF	TGTGCCAGCAGCCAAAGGGCGACTGAAAACATTCAGTACTTC	NA	TRBV3-1/TRBV3-2	NA	TRBJ2-4
CASSSSLVDSPLHF	TGTGCCAGCAGTTCCTCCTTGGTTGATTCACCCCTCCACTTT	NA	TRBV27	NA	TRBJ1-6
CVRSLVPWRRPDTQYF	TGTGTCAGAAGCTTAGTTCCGTGGCGGAGACCAGATACGCAGTATTTT	NA	TRBV7-5	NA	TRBJ2-3
CASTLGPVSNQPQHF	TGCGCCAGCACGCTCGGGCCCGTTAGCAATCAGCCCCAGCATTTT	NA	TRBV10-2	NA	TRBJ1-5
CASSSGLAGKNTDTQYF	TGTGCCAGCAGCTCGGGACTAGCGGGGAAGAACACAGATACGCAGTATTTT	NA	TRBV7-9	TRBD2	TRBJ2-3
CASTGPYNSPLHF	TGTGCCAGCACCGGACCCTATAATTCACCCCTCCACTTT	NA	TRBV12-3/TRBV12-4	NA	TRBJ1-6
CASSYSGVQPQHF	TGTGCCAGCAGTTACTCGGGGGTTCAGCCCCAGCATTTT	NA	TRBV6-5	NA	TRBJ1-5
CAWSKLGGAGETQYF	TGTGCCTGGAGTAAGCTCGGGGGGGCAGGAGAGACCCAGTACTTC	NA	TRBV30	TRBD2	TRBJ2-5
CASSRVDTQYF	TGTGCCAGCAGCCGGGTTGATACGCAGTATTTT	NA	TRBV7-6	NA	TRBJ2-3
CASSQTNPGRGARTGELFF	TGTGCCAGCAGCCAAACGAACCCAGGTCGGGGGGCAAGGACCGGGGAGCTGTTTTTT	NA	TRBV3-1/TRBV3-2	NA	TRBJ2-2
CASRSDSSYEQYF	TGTGCCAGCAGATCGGACAGCTCCTACGAGCAGTACTTC	NA	TRBV7-8	NA	TRBJ2-7
CASSQNGGAPTDTQYF	TGTGCCAGCAGCCAAAACGGGGGGGCCCCCACAGATACGCAGTATTTT	once	TRBV3-1/TRBV3-2	TRBD2	TRBJ2-3
CASSYTNFDRGRYEQYF	TGTGCCAGCAGCTATACCAATTTCGACAGGGGGCGATACGAGCAGTACTTC	NA	TRBV5-4	TRBD1	TRBJ2-7
CASSVLRGRQPQHF	TGTGCCAGCAGCGTCCTAAGGGGGCGCCAGCCCCAGCATTTT	once	TRBV9	TRBD1	TRBJ1-5
CASSLRQGGNSPLHF	TGTGCCAGCAGCTTAAGACAGGGGGGCAACTCACCCCTCCACTTT	NA	TRBV7-6	TRBD1	TRBJ1-6
CASSHRNTIYF	TGTGCCAGCAGCCACCGAAACACCATATATTTT	NA	TRBV3-1/TRBV3-2	NA	TRBJ1-3
CASSPQTGNHYGYTF	TGTGCCAGCAGCCCGCAGACCGGGAACCACTATGGCTACACCTTC	NA	TRBV7-9	NA	TRBJ1-2
CASTGGRGPKSNTGELFF	TGTGCCAGCACCGGGGGCAGGGGACCTAAGTCGAACACCGGGGAGCTGTTTTTT	NA	TRBV14	NA	TRBJ2-2
CASSGQGLAEAFF	TGTGCCAGTAGCGGACAGGGTCTCGCTGAAGCTTTCTTT	once	TRBV19	TRBD1	TRBJ1-1
CASKPLGAGNTIYF	TGTGCCAGCAAGCCCCTAGGGGCTGGAAACACCATATATTTT	NA	TRBV27	NA	TRBJ1-3